This TCR beta chain was identified during a study of blood T cell repertoires in COVID-19. Per germline, CDR1 MDHEN and CDR2 SYDVKM. Trimming cost V 4 bases and J 8 bases; bases outside gene matches: 16. The CDR3 sequence is 16 residues long. Recovery meant two consecutive negative NP/OP PCR tests, professional clearance, or resolved symptoms. In the study's own analysis: Estimation of nucleated cell counts was performed using reference gene primer amplification. Repertoires were generated with immunoSEQ multiplex PCR, while TCRdb's copy carries only in-frame clones and drops some. The V and J calls and clone size are taken from that table; D and trimming were inferred from the DNA. The data show 320,000 or so clones, roughly 87% seen once.

Sequencing was performed on PBMCs or T cells enriched from blood (not recorded which). The J gene is TRBJ1-2, the V gene TRBV28; 7 bases are shared with TRBD1. The receptor was isolated from a woman aged 30 to 39 who had recovered from COVID-19. As DNA, the CDR3 is TGTGCCAGCAGTTGGCCAGCCGGGACAGTGTCGCAAGGCTACACCTTC. Its protein product is CASSWPAGTVSQGYTF.